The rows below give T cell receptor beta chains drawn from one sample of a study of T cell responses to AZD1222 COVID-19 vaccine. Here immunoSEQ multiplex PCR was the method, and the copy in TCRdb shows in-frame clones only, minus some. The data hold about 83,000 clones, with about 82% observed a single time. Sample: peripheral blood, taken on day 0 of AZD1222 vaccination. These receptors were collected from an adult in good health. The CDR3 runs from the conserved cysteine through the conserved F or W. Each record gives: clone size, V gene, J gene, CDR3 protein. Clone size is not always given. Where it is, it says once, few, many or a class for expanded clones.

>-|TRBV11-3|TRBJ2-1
CASSLGRRGGLNEQFF
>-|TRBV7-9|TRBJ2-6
CASSRNPTGFGGANVLTF
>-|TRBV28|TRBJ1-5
CASSGGGAAMYSNQPQHF
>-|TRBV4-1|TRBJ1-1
CASSQARGLGTEAFF
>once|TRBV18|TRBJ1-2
CASSPSGLDGYTF
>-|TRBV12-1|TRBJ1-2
CASTRQGAGYGYTF
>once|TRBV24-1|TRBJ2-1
CATRDNVYNEQFF
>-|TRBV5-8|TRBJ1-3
CASSSRLGNSGNTIYF
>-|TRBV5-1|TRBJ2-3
CASSFRARGPVGPDTQYF
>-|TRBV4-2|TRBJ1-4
CASSQGGQGGKLFF
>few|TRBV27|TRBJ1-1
CASSLWGQGGTEAFF
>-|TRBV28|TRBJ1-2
CASSSGFTFYGYTF
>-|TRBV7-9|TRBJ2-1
CASSYGGASNEQFF
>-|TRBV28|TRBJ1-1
CASREQVRVAEAFF
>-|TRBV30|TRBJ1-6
CAWSPRTGGLIRHSPLHF
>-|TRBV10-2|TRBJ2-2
CASSVIRANTGELFF
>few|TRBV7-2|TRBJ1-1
CASSLGGVNTEAFF
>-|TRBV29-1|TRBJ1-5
CSVAKGLDQPQHF
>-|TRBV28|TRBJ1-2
CASGTGPYYGYTF
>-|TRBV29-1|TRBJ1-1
CSVEPYTEAFF
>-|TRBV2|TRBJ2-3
CASSPGTRSRSTDTQYF
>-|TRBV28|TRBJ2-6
CASSSNRLVPGANVLTF
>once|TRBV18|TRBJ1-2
CASSPGDRVGYTF
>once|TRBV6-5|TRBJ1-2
CASSLTGHGYTF
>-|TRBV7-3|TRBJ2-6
CASSLSRSGANVLTF
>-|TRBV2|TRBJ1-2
CASSEMGQGLKAYGYTF
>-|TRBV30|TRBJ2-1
CAWGGMSSYNEQFF
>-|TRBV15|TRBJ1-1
CATSRGRGAGNTEAFF
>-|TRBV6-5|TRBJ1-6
CASGQGLSSPLHF
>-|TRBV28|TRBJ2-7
CASSLWQSALPPEQYF
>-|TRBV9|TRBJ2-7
CASSVSSGTYEQYF
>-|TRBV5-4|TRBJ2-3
CASSLAGEDTQYF
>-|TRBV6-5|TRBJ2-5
CASSEQETQYF
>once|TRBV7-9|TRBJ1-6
CATRLTGGNSPLHF
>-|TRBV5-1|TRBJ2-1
CASSLDLAGPGEQFF
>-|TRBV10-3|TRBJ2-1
CAISEPLRNEQFF
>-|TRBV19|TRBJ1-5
CASSIDGGNQPQHF
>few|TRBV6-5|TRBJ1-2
CASSYSTGGGYTF
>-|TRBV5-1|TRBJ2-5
CASSLGQVQETQYF
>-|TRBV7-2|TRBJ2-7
CASSLSRGLANEQYF
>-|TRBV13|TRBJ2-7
CASSFPDPPYEQYF
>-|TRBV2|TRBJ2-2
CASSEDTLTGELFF
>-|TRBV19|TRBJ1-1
CASSISNTEAFF
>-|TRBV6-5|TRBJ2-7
CASSYSNPGLTYEQYF
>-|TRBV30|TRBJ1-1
CAWSVRQPMNTEAFF
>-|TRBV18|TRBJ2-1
CASSPVKSSYNEQFF
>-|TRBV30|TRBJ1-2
CAWSRTIRDNTF
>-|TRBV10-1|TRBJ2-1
CASSGLQLNEQFF
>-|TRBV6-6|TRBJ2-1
CATLGAGAYNEQFF
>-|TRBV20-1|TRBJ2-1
CSADIRDRQFF
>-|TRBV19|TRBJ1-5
CASSPGTGGVSNQPQHF
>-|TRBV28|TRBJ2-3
CASSLAGQSRTDTQYF
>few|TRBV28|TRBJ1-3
CASSLGQGAQGNTIYF